These 20 T cell receptor beta chains came from one sample sequenced in a study of T cell responses to AZD1222 COVID-19 vaccine. Generated by immunoSEQ multiplex PCR, the TCRdb table keeps only in-frame clones and is missing some. The sample contains around 150,000 clones, roughly 90% of which appear only once. The source was peripheral blood, collected 28 days after the second AZD1222 dose. These TCRs come from an adult who received the AZD1222 COVID-19 vaccine.

The rearrangement uses TRBV27 and TRBJ2-7; tentatively, D is TRBD2 (5 bases). Trimming left V 8 bases short and J 3 bases short, with 17 bases between. This CDR3 comprises 14 residues. The germline gives CDR1 MNHEY, CDR2 SMNVEV (reference sequence). The CDR3 region is CASLPRTGIYEQYF. In DNA, the CDR3 is TGTGCCAGCCTCCCGCGGACTGGTATCTACGAGCAGTACTTC.

In nucleotides, the CDR3 is TGCGCCAGCAGTGCGACAGGGGGCGTGGATGAGCAGTTCTTC. Its protein is CASSATGGVDEQFF. V and J are TRBV10-1 and TRBJ2-1; 10 bases agree with TRBD1. CDR1 is WNHNN and CDR2 is SYGVQD in the germline V gene (reference sequence). J gave up 8 bases and V 4 bases, and 5 bases lay outside the gene matches. This CDR3 region has 14 residues.

The chain uses TRBV25-1 and TRBJ2-7; the D gene is possibly TRBD2 (5 bases). Trimming shortened V by 2 bases and J by 3 bases, and 14 bases separated the two germline ends. This CDR3 spans 15 amino acids. Germline V gene sequence: CDR1 MGHDK, CDR2 SYGVNS. The CDR3 nucleotides read TGTGCCAGCAGTGAACGGGGTGGATTAATCTACGAGCAGTACTTC. Protein: CASSERGGLIYEQYF.

The chain combines TRBV7-6 with TRBJ1-6; TRBD1 matches at 11 bases. From germline, CDR1 is SGHVS and CDR2 FNYEAQ. The CDR3 has 20 amino acids. V shed 4 bases, J shed 0 bases, and the junction held 11 bases outside the gene matches. The CDR3 DNA sequence: TGTGCCAGCAGCTCCCGGCCGGGACAGGGGGTGAGCTCCTATAATTCACCCCTCCACTTT. Protein product: CASSSRPGQGVSSYNSPLHF.

The V gene is TRBV27, the J gene TRBJ1-2, with D unresolved. The germline V gene has CDR1 MNHEY and CDR2 SMNVEV (reference sequence). The V and J ends lost 4 bases and 3 bases respectively, with 15 bases between them. The CDR3 length is 15 residues. Written as DNA, the CDR3 is TGTGCCAGCAGTTCCGCGCTAGGGAAAGACTATGGCTACACCTTC. Protein: CASSSALGKDYGYTF.

The genes are TRBV11-2 and TRBJ2-2; 9 nucleotides match TRBD2. This CDR3 has 18 residues. The J segment lost 6 bases and the V segment lost 6 bases, leaving 17 bases of the junction unmatched. The germline V gene encodes CDR1 SGHAT and CDR2 FQNNGV. In DNA, the CDR3 is TGTGCCAGCAGTCGCCCTGCGACTAGCGGTAAAGAAGCCGGGGAGCTGTTTTTT. Its translation: CASSRPATSGKEAGELFF. Complete variable domain (other parts from reference TRBV11-2 and TRBJ2-2): EAGVAQSPRYKIIEKRQSVAFWCNPISGHATLYWYQQILGQGPKLLIQFQNNGVVDDSQLPKDRFSAERLKGVDSTLKIQPAKLEDSAVYLCASSRPATSGKEAGELFFGEGSRLTVL.

V usage is TRBV5-4 and J usage is TRBJ2-3; tentatively, D is TRBD2 (6 bases). Trimming took 4 bases from V and 4 from J, leaving 13 bases between them. CDR1 SGHNT and CDR2 YYREEE come from the germline V gene (reference sequence). The CDR3 has 14 residues. The CDR3 protein is CASSLGLPPDTQYF. CDR3 in DNA: TGTGCCAGCAGCCTGGGACTCCCGCCAGATACGCAGTATTTT.

This clone has just one count. This chain uses TRBV5-1 with TRBJ2-7; the D call may be TRBD1 or TRBD2 (5 bases each). Between the trimmed V and J ends, which lost 0 bases and 5 bases, there was a span of 18 bases. Germline CDR1 and CDR2: SGHRS and YFSETQ. The CDR3 has 16 residues. CDR3 sequence (DNA): TGCGCCAGCAGCTTGGTGTCCGTTGGGGGTGTCAACGAGCAGTACTTC. Amino acid sequence: CASSLVSVGGVNEQYF.

V gene TRBV5-5 combines with J gene TRBJ1-5, with TRBD1 matching over 11 bases. Germline V gives CDR1 SGHKS, CDR2 YYEKEE (reference sequence). Unmatched junction bases numbered 7, after V lost 5 bases and J lost 9 bases. The CDR3 extends over 14 amino acids. The CDR3 DNA is TGTGCCAGCAGTTCGGGACAGGGGGATCCGCCCCAGCATTTT. It is translated as CASSSGQGDPPQHF.

This rearrangement joins TRBV6-1 to TRBJ1-1; 7 nucleotides align to TRBD1. Trimming cost V 0 bases and J 0 bases; bases outside gene matches: 4. The CDR3 length is 16 residues. Per the germline V gene, CDR1 is MNHNS and CDR2 is SASEGT. DNA for the CDR3: TGTGCCAGCAGTGAAGCACAGGACAGGATGAACACTGAAGCTTTCTTT. This encodes CASSEAQDRMNTEAFF.

The CDR3 spells CASSEGGTSFYNEQFF. The CDR3 region has the DNA TGTGCCAGCAGTGAAGGGGGGACTAGTTTTTACAATGAGCAGTTCTTC. The V and J genes are TRBV25-1 and TRBJ2-1, with 8 bases that match TRBD2. Unmatched junction bases numbered 7, after V lost 2 bases and J lost 4 bases. Germline values: CDR1 MGHDK, CDR2 SYGVNS. CDR3 length equals 16 residues. Looking up the rest from reference TRBV25-1 and TRBJ2-1 gives the full variable domain: EADIYQTPRYLVIGTGKKITLECSQTMGHDKMYWYQQDPGMELHLIHYSYGVNSTEKGDLSSESTVSRIRTEHFPLTLESARPSHTSQYLCASSEGGTSFYNEQFFGPGTRLTVL.

J is TRBJ2-1 and V is TRBV4-1, with 8 bases lining up with TRBD2. Germline CDR1 reads MGHRA; CDR2 reads YSYEKL. Unmatched junction bases numbered 10, after V lost 1 base and J lost 8 bases. There are 16 residues in the CDR3. CDR3 sequence: CASSQVASGSYYEQFF. CDR3 coding DNA: TGCGCCAGCAGCCAAGTGGCCAGCGGGAGTTATTATGAGCAGTTCTTC.

The V and J genes are TRBV30 and TRBJ2-1; the D gene is possibly TRBD1 (6 bases). The germline gives CDR1 GTSNPN, CDR2 SVGIG (reference sequence). The CDR3 runs 14 residues. Trimming removed 0 bases from V and 9 bases from J, with 15 bases in between. The chain's CDR3 is CAWSVGNRVTEQFF. CDR3 DNA: TGTGCCTGGAGTGTAGGGAACAGGGTCACTGAGCAGTTCTTC.

The rearrangement uses TRBV6-1 and TRBJ1-1; no firm D call. CDR3 length: 12 residues. Germline CDR1 and CDR2: MNHNS and SASEGT. Trimming stripped 3 bases from V and 6 bases from J, with 8 bases between. CDR3 in amino acids: CASSEEGPEAFF. CDR3 in DNA: TGTGCCAGCAGTGAGGAAGGGCCTGAAGCTTTCTTT.

This clone has just a few counts. The genes are TRBV4-1 and TRBJ1-4; 10 bases line up with TRBD1. Germline V gives CDR1 MGHRA, CDR2 YSYEKL. The V segment lost 5 bases and the J segment 6 bases; nucleotides outside the gene matches: 3. This CDR3 is 14 amino acids long. CDR3 residues: CASSKGQGDEKLFF. CDR3 DNA: TGCGCCAGCAGCAAAGGACAGGGGGATGAAAAACTGTTTTTT.

V gene TRBV15 combines with J gene TRBJ1-1; 7 nucleotides align to TRBD1. Germline V gene lookup returns CDR1 LNHNV and CDR2 YYDKDF (reference sequence). Trimming removed 4 bases from V and 0 bases from J; junction bases left unmatched: 11. The length of the CDR3 is 17 residues. CDR3 amino acids: CATSKPSPGQLNTEAFF. As DNA, the CDR3 is TGTGCCACCAGCAAGCCGTCGCCGGGACAGTTGAACACTGAAGCTTTCTTT.

V usage is TRBV18 and J usage is TRBJ2-7; D remains unclear. V was trimmed by 1 base and J by 10 bases, leaving 11 bases between them. Germline CDR1 KGHSH, CDR2 LQKENI. The CDR3 contains 12 residues. CDR3 nucleotides: TGTGCCAGCTCACCACTGTCTAGGCTCCAGTACTTC. Translation: CASSPLSRLQYF.

The chain uses TRBV5-1 and TRBJ2-7, with D possibly TRBD2 on 6 matching bases. This CDR3 is built from 14 residues. Looked up from germline, CDR1 is SGHRS and CDR2 is YFSETQ. Trimming shortened V by 0 bases and J by 2 bases, and 9 bases separated the two germline ends. This CDR3 is CASSLAAGTYEQYF. The CDR3 nucleotides are TGCGCCAGCAGCTTGGCGGCGGGAACCTACGAGCAGTACTTC.

V gene TRBV6-6 combines with J gene TRBJ1-1; TRBD1 aligns across 7 bases. The V and J ends lost 3 bases and 6 bases, in that order; junction bases with no gene match: 10. CDR1 and CDR2 (germline): MNHNY, SVGAGI (reference sequence). This CDR3 is 15 amino acids long. In nucleotides, the CDR3 is TGTGCCAGCAGTTATCCCGCGACAGGGACCTCTGAAGCTTTCTTT. Its protein is CASSYPATGTSEAFF.

The chain has TRBV5-4 and TRBJ1-1; D gene unclear. The CDR3 covers 13 residues. The V gene lost 2 bases and the J gene lost 1 base, with 6 bases spanning the gap. CDR1 is SGHNT, CDR2 YYREEE, per germline (reference sequence). In DNA form, the CDR3 reads TGTGCCAGCAGCTTTCAGTGGAACACTGAAGCTTTCTTT. The encoded protein is CASSFQWNTEAFF. The full variable domain, in which reference TRBV5-4 and TRBJ1-1 provide the parts outside the CDR3, is ETGVTQSPTHLIKTRGQQVTLRCSSQSGHNTVSWYQQALGQGPQFIFQYYREEENGRGNFPPRFSGLQFPNYSSELNVNALELDDSALYLCASSFQWNTEAFFGQGTRLTVV.